This T cell receptor (beta chain) was retrieved from a study of T cells in Graves' hyperthyroidism and ophthalmopathy (dated by TCRdb to the late 2010s). With respect to the entire study: Peripheral blood samples were taken at the time of initial diagnosis, prior to any treatment. A discovery cohort of around 98 patients, 43 with Graves' ophthalmopathy and approximately 57 with stable Graves' hyperthyroidism, was used to find distinguishing TCR V-J signatures. After sampling, hyperthyroidism patients received methimazole starting at 30 mg daily, and ophthalmopathy patients received high-dose intravenous methylprednisolone. Thyroid tissue and blood T-cell repertoires from about 6 Graves' hyperthyroidism patients were also compared in the study. The 90 or so discovery patients were randomly split 7:3 into training and test sets. According to the paper, TCR Vbeta CDR3 sequencing was carried out on 135 peripheral blood samples, which came from approximately 41 ophthalmopathy, fewer than 80 hyperthyroidism and about 17 progressor patients. An independent validation cohort of some 18 hyperthyroidism patients and 17 patients who later progressed to ophthalmopathy tested prospective prediction of ophthalmopathy. Study-wide findings and limitations: Ophthalmopathy was separated from stable hyperthyroidism by a 13 V-J signature model, with over 85% sensitivity and about 81% specificity obtained in cross-validation and 80%/75% obtained in testing. Sample size was not statistically predetermined, and blinding of investigators to group allocation was not performed. Most expanded thyroid clonotypes (frequency above 0.001) were also detected in blood, a finding suggesting that blood repertoires may reflect thyroid immune responses. In validation, progression to ophthalmopathy was predicted by the model with 70.59% sensitivity and 72.22% specificity, a median of approximately 6.5 months before onset.

The TCR beta CDR3 regions were amplified from RNA transcripts. The first round of RT-PCR for the TCR CDR3 was performed with the HTBI primer set and the Qiagen OneStep RT-PCR kit. A second multiplex PCR round built the libraries, followed by size selection and purification. The libraries were sequenced on an Illumina HiSeq2000 using paired-end 100 bp reads. The authors processed their data as follows. SOAPnuke was used to process the raw data, with reads discarded if the reads contained adapters or uncalled bases, had a mean Phred below 15, or lacked an exact constant-primer or identifier match. High-quality paired reads were merged using COPE v1.2.5, and each unique nucleotide sequence was defined as a clonotype. MiTCR v1.1 was used to align the clonotypes against IMGT TRBV, TRBD and TRBJ reference segments. The analysis included only V-J combinations with a frequency above 0.0001, which together covered 99.2% of the repertoires. The TCS score was defined as the ratio of F50 (clonal expansion) to E x V (chaos), calculated using BLOSUM62-based TCRdist between CDR3 peptides within each V-J. Welch's t-statistics and random forest reduced several hundred V-J features to some 14, which were used in a naive Bayes classifier (R e1071). In TCRdb, the public reads were trimmed at Q25 with fastp and aligned with MiXCR, with productive beta chains retained. Each CDR3 protein appears once, grouped with its most common genes and DNA. The V and J calls reflect TCRdb's pipeline rather than the authors' work. For this sample the table gives around 450,000 distinct CDR3 sequences, of which roughly 14% were detected only once. The ten largest make up about 7.7% of the sample.

Graves' hyperthyroidism was defined as stable when no progression to ophthalmopathy occurred over 18 months of follow-up. Hyperthyroidism patients were aged 18 to 65 years and newly diagnosed, with disease duration of less than 2 months. Exclusion was applied to patients with uncontrolled infections, other autoimmune diseases, pregnancy or lactation. Diagnoses were based on clinical symptoms, serum thyroxine and TRAb, thyroid ultrasound and orbital computed tomography. Ficoll-Paque density gradient centrifugation was used to isolate PBMCs from 8 to 10 ml of fresh peripheral blood. Total RNA was extracted using Trizol reagent, and RNA quality was assessed on an Agilent 2100 Bioanalyzer. Sequences DFQATT (CDR1) and SNEGSKA (CDR2) are obtained from the germline V gene (reference sequence). Including cysteine and phenylalanine, the CDR3 has 15 amino acids. The entry retains the CDR3 DNA only, 45 bases that are in frame from base 1. V and J are trimmed by 6 bases and 1 base, and the gene matches miss 5 bases of the junction.

In this sample, this clonotype turned up many times. Its cognate antigen has yet to be identified. There are no base qualities to consult, and no much larger clone falls within one base. This receptor chain uses TRBV20-1 and TRBJ2-5, and 13 junctional nucleotides match TRBD2. This sequence was found in a woman younger than 30 with Graves' hyperthyroidism. Sequencing was performed on blood. The CDR3 reads CSAIGLAGAQETQYF. The DNA sequence reads TGCAGTGCCATCGGACTAGCGGGGGCCCAAGAGACCCAGTACTTC.